Below, one T cell receptor (beta chain) is given with its context. The antigen this receptor binds is unknown. The sample holds no much larger clone one base away, and base qualities are not on file. This sample was taken from a study of T cell changes during pregnancy in multiple sclerosis (dated by TCRdb to the late 2010s). Regarding the complete study: The study looked at changes in the T cell repertoire across pregnancy in women with multiple sclerosis.

Library prep was done by the immunoSEQ multiplex PCR assay. The source is immuneACCESS, and TCRdb retained only in-frame sequences with V and J called. Part of the clones is not carried over; for the studies checked, unresolved V genes explain less than half of this, and the remainder is unexplained. A total of about 38,000 clones appear in this sample, 90% of them only once. The ten largest clones add up to approximately 0.52% of the sample. Clipping removes 2 bases from V and 4 bases from J, with 3 as the unmatched junction base count. From the cysteine through the phenylalanine, the CDR3 covers 15 amino acids. Left in the record is the CDR3 DNA by itself, 45 bases read in frame from the first base. CDR1 and CDR2, per the germline V gene (reference sequence), are LNHDA and SQIVND.

Sequencing used CD4+ T cells from peripheral blood mononuclear cells, obtained in the second trimester of pregnancy. The origin of this receptor is a female donor with multiple sclerosis, enrolled in a pregnancy study. The sequence is built from TRBV19 and TRBJ2-3; a stretch of 10 junction bases matches TRBD1. CDR3 region: CASSIYGTGADTQYF. The sequence in DNA is TGTGCCAGTAGTATATACGGGACAGGGGCAGATACGCAGTATTTT.